The T cell receptor beta chain described here comes from a study of OX40 agonist ivuxolimab in advanced cancers. The CDR3 sequence is 16 residues long. V lost 5 bases, J lost 1 base, and 14 bases lay in between. CDR1 and CDR2 from the germline V gene are SGHAT and FQNNGV. Clones were read by immunoSEQ multiplex PCR, and TCRdb kept only the in-frame ones, dropping some. Of 55,000 to 85,000 clones listed, 86% are singletons. The TCR was taken from an adult with an advanced solid tumor such as melanoma, head and neck, liver or kidney cancer. The chain is built from TRBV11-2 and TRBJ2-2; D not resolved. The sample consisted of CD4+ or CD8+ T cells sorted from blood, taken in a trial of the OX40 agonist ivuxolimab. In DNA, the CDR3 is TGTGCCAGCAGCCCCCGCCTCGCCCTGAACACCGGGGAGCTGTTTTTT. This codes for CASSPRLALNTGELFF.